Listed below are T cell receptor beta chains from one sample, sequenced in a study of blood T cell repertoires in COVID-19. Clones were sequenced by immunoSEQ multiplex PCR, and TCRdb holds only the in-frame ones, with some missing. Of 200,000 to 250,000 clones in the sample, about 83% are singletons; the top ten hold under 3%. The sequenced sample was peripheral blood. The receptor source for this set is a man aged 50 to 60 with active or convalescent COVID-19. Both conserved end residues are part of each CDR3. Fields, in order: CDR3 protein, CDR3 DNA, D gene, V gene, J gene, clone size. A D gene is named only where the DNA matches it firmly. The size entry is marked missing in some rows and otherwise reads once, few, many or a size class.

CASSQCGQGVTEAFF	TGCGCCAGCAGTCAATGTGGACAGGGGGTCACTGAAGCTTTCTTT	TRBD1	TRBV23-1	TRBJ1-1	-
CASSLGQRTEAFF	TGCGCCAGCAGCTTGGGACAAAGAACTGAAGCTTTCTTT	-	TRBV5-1	TRBJ1-1	-
CAWSLGGATTDTQYF	TGTGCCTGGAGTTTGGGGGGGGCAACCACAGATACGCAGTATTTT	-	TRBV30	TRBJ2-3	-
CATSWTGAFNEKLFF	TGTGCCACCAGTTGGACAGGGGCCTTTAATGAAAAACTGTTTTTT	TRBD1	TRBV15	TRBJ1-4	-
CASSLAGVYEQYF	TGTGCCAGCAGCTTAGCGGGTGTTTACGAGCAGTACTTC	-	TRBV5-4	TRBJ2-7	few
CASSRSDRDTGELFF	TGTGCCAGCAGCCGCTCGGACAGAGACACCGGGGAGCTGTTTTTT	-	TRBV6-5	TRBJ2-2	-
CASSYPGANVLTF	TGTGCCAGCAGTTATCCTGGGGCCAACGTCCTGACTTTC	-	TRBV7-2	TRBJ2-6	-
CAISDNPSYEQYF	TGTGCCATCAGTGACAATCCCTCCTACGAGCAGTACTTC	-	TRBV10-3	TRBJ2-7	-
CASSLDRGTNYGYTF	TGTGCCAGCAGCCTTGACAGGGGGACGAACTATGGCTACACCTTC	TRBD1	TRBV7-8	TRBJ1-2	-
CASSQDQGSIVAFF	TGCGCCAGCAGCCAAGATCAGGGGTCCATCGTAGCTTTCTTT	-	TRBV5-1	TRBJ1-1	once
CATARQGRDSPLHF	TGTGCCACAGCAAGACAGGGGAGGGATTCACCCCTCCACTTT	TRBD1	TRBV15	TRBJ1-6	-
CASSPSTSGADTQYF	TGTGCCAGCAGCCCGTCGACTAGCGGCGCAGATACGCAGTATTTT	TRBD2	TRBV7-3	TRBJ2-3	-